One sample yielded the 4 T cell receptor beta chains listed below, sequenced in a study of control samples from healthy donors and cancer patients. Produced via immunoSEQ multiplex PCR; TCRdb's table is partial and in-frame only. Here the sample spans 6,500 to 7,000 clones, more than 70% being singletons. The sequenced sample was formalin-fixed, paraffin-embedded tissue. The receptors originated from a male donor with melanoma.

The chain couples TRBV3-1 (or the pseudogene TRBV3-2) to TRBJ2-3; D is unclear. The germline V and J ends were trimmed by 0 bases and 4 bases, with 8 bases remaining between them. This CDR3 contains 14 residues. Germline V gene lookup returns CDR1 LGHDT and CDR2 YNNKEL (reference sequence). In DNA, the CDR3 is TGTGCCAGCAGCCAAGACTCGTACCCAGATACGCAGTATTTT. As protein: CASSQDSYPDTQYF.

The gene calls are TRBV11-1 and TRBJ2-1; perhaps TRBD2 as D (6 bases). The V gene lost 7 bases and the J gene lost 6 bases, with 22 bases spanning the gap. From germline, CDR1 is SGHAT and CDR2 FQDESV (reference sequence). This CDR3 comprises 16 residues. The CDR3 DNA reads TGTGCCAGCACCGCAGTGCGGGAACTTCAATTCAATGAGCAGTTCTTC. This sequence encodes CASTAVRELQFNEQFF.

The chain carries TRBV2 and TRBJ2-2; D remains unclear. Trimming took 6 bases from V and 1 from J, leaving 9 bases between them. The CDR3 length is 14 residues. Germline assignment: CDR1 SNHLY and CDR2 FYNNEI. The CDR3 coding sequence is TGTGCCAGCAGCGCGTACAAGAACACCGGGGAGCTGTTTTTT. Its protein product is CASSAYKNTGELFF.

J is TRBJ2-2 and V is TRBV5-5; no reliable D call. The germline gives CDR1 SGHKS, CDR2 YYEKEE (reference sequence). V was pared by 1 base and J by 10 bases, with 11 bases between. The CDR3 consists of 13 residues. CDR3 coding DNA: TGTGCCAGCAGCTTGAGACATCTCGAGGAGCTGTTTTTT. Encoded protein: CASSLRHLEELFF.